The present T cell receptor beta chain was sequenced within a study of blood T cell repertoires in COVID-19. The wider study: There were acute and convalescent COVID-19 samples, and they came from the United States, Italy and Spain. Sources were T cells, B-cell-depleted T cells, or PBMCs; the material itself was cDNA or gDNA.

Deletions cut 0 bases from V and 0 bases from J, with 6 bases between. CDR3 size: 15 residues. CDR1 and CDR2 (germline): MNHEY, SVGAGI. Authors' processing steps: The authors estimated nucleated cell counts from reference gene primer amplification. Data came from immunoSEQ multiplex PCR; TCRdb stores just in-frame clones and leaves some out. That table furnishes V, J and clone size, whereas the DNA furnished D and trimming. The repertoire includes roughly 240,000 clones, almost 85% of them detected once, and 1.5% to 2% sits in the top ten. This clonotype originated in an elderly woman with acute or convalescent COVID-19. The sample was peripheral blood. V and J are TRBV6-5 and TRBJ1-3; no clear D. CDR3 coding DNA: TGTGCCAGCAGTTACTCGTACTCCTCTGGAAACACCATATATTTT. Residues: CASSYSYSSGNTIYF.